The following is a T cell receptor beta chain sequence with its context. Its specificity is unknown. This entry is derived from a study of shared clonotypes between healthy human individuals. The study, taken as a whole, reports: Larger estimated richness was generally recorded for naive subsets relative to memory subsets.

Germline-derived CDR1 and CDR2 are SGDLS and YYNGEE. V was clipped by 0 bases and J by 2 bases; unmatched bases: 7. The CDR3 totals 17 residues. Produced via immunoSEQ multiplex PCR; TCRdb's table is partial and in-frame only. The sample yields 300,000 to 400,000 clones, roughly 80% seen once. The chain combines TRBV9 with TRBJ2-1; TRBD2 aligns across 8 bases. The sequencing sample was made of memory CD4+ T cells sorted from blood. Subset here: CD45RA-negative fraction. This sequence originates from a man aged 30 to 45 in good health. The chain's CDR3 is CASSVAILAGAYNEQFF. The CDR3 DNA sequence: TGTGCCAGCAGCGTAGCCATCCTAGCGGGCGCCTACAATGAGCAGTTCTTC.